This is a list of T cell receptor beta chains from one sample in a study of blood T cells in healthy people across ages. Each CDR3 protein is one row after TCRdb ran MiXCR on the 5' RACE reads. The sample lists more than 800,000 distinct CDR3 sequences; 40% to 50% were seen once. Sequenced material: blood. These receptor sequences come from an older woman in good health. Each CDR3 is given without its conserved first and last residue. The order of the fields is clone size, V gene, J gene, CDR3 protein. Only part of the rows carry a size: once, few, many, or a class if the clone is expanded.

size: NA; V: TRBV14; J: TRBJ2-5; CDR3: ASSQDRTAARETQY
size: many; V: TRBV20-1; J: TRBJ2-7; CDR3: SARDSYEQY
size: few; V: TRBV10-3; J: TRBJ2-1; CDR3: AIRGDTTSSYNEQF
size: NA; V: TRBV6-2/TRBV6-3; J: TRBJ2-5; CDR3: ASSLGLVAYNEQY
size: NA; V: TRBV11-2; J: TRBJ2-1; CDR3: ASSLGKGLAYNEQF
size: NA; V: TRBV28; J: TRBJ2-5; CDR3: ASSFRDSGRGGEQY
size: NA; V: TRBV29-1; J: TRBJ2-5; CDR3: SVDGTGGGETQY
size: NA; V: TRBV5-1; J: TRBJ2-3; CDR3: ATKPLSTDTQY
size: NA; V: TRBV27; J: TRBJ2-3; CDR3: ASSPGGHTDTQY
size: few; V: TRBV20-1; J: TRBJ2-7; CDR3: SARDRGGFSYEQY
size: NA; V: TRBV7-2; J: TRBJ2-6; CDR3: ASSGLTGTKVLT
size: few; V: TRBV28; J: TRBJ2-7; CDR3: ASTTRGRGPETRNEQY
size: NA; V: TRBV4-2; J: TRBJ2-7; CDR3: ASSKGRDSTYEQY
size: NA; V: TRBV27; J: TRBJ2-1; CDR3: ASSPQGVEQF
size: NA; V: TRBV20-1; J: TRBJ1-1; CDR3: SARRRQGQGRGEAF
size: few; V: TRBV4-1; J: TRBJ1-1; CDR3: ASSQGPLNTEAF
size: NA; V: TRBV2; J: TRBJ2-2; CDR3: ASGRVGGELF
size: NA; V: TRBV7-8; J: TRBJ2-7; CDR3: ASSVEAQGYEQY
size: NA; V: TRBV20-1; J: TRBJ2-1; CDR3: SARLAGARAYNEQF
size: few; V: TRBV10-2; J: TRBJ2-7; CDR3: ASSEQGPTYEQY
size: NA; V: TRBV27; J: TRBJ1-1; CDR3: ASSLSRGRRGTEAF
size: NA; V: TRBV6-5; J: TRBJ2-1; CDR3: ASSYQREDYNEQF
size: NA; V: TRBV10-3; J: TRBJ2-1; CDR3: AISEPGSGRGNEQF
size: many; V: TRBV4-1; J: TRBJ2-3; CDR3: ASSQAQAIGTDTQY
size: NA; V: TRBV29-1; J: TRBJ1-1; CDR3: SVEGGDFGAEAF
size: few; V: TRBV27; J: TRBJ1-4; CDR3: ASRDPSGEKLF
size: NA; V: TRBV12-3/TRBV12-4; J: TRBJ1-1; CDR3: ASSSTGGGNTEAF
size: NA; V: TRBV20-1; J: TRBJ2-5; CDR3: SARIRDQYLNEQY
size: few; V: TRBV6-1; J: TRBJ2-5; CDR3: ASGPLAGGLETQY
size: NA; V: TRBV10-3; J: NA; CDR3: AIGPGQGNIIVEQY
size: once; V: TRBV15; J: TRBJ2-5; CDR3: ATSTDRGFNEQY
size: many; V: TRBV6-5; J: TRBJ2-5; CDR3: ASSYTTRGMETQY
size: NA; V: TRBV5-6; J: TRBJ2-7; CDR3: ASRKGAGRIYEQY
size: once; V: TRBV6-1; J: TRBJ1-1; CDR3: ASIPRWQVFRTEAF
size: NA; V: TRBV24-1; J: TRBJ2-7; CDR3: ATSDPGTLYDEQY
size: NA; V: TRBV28; J: TRBJ2-4; CDR3: ASSLTLRSLKLAKNIQY
size: NA; V: TRBV20-1; J: TRBJ2-7; CDR3: SARAEDISSYEQY
size: NA; V: TRBV3-1; J: TRBJ1-1; CDR3: ATQPGQGGAEAF
size: once; V: TRBV21-1; J: TRBJ2-3; CDR3: ASNLRGLASTDTQY
size: NA; V: TRBV19; J: TRBJ2-7; CDR3: ASSTTTADSYEQY
size: NA; V: TRBV29-1; J: TRBJ1-4; CDR3: SVWDGNEKLF
size: NA; V: TRBV6-2/TRBV6-3; J: TRBJ2-4; CDR3: ASSGWAAGNRY
size: NA; V: TRBV5-6; J: TRBJ2-7; CDR3: ASSFSPGLALTGVSYEQY
size: NA; V: TRBV10-1; J: TRBJ1-4; CDR3: ASSGTSGQGREKLF
size: NA; V: TRBV27; J: TRBJ1-5; CDR3: ASSLGNYNQPQH
size: NA; V: TRBV12-3/TRBV12-4; J: TRBJ2-5; CDR3: ASSLSTGRRETQY
size: NA; V: TRBV7-2; J: TRBJ2-4; CDR3: ASSVVQGSDIQY
size: few; V: TRBV27; J: TRBJ2-7; CDR3: ASSYVGTTYEQY
size: NA; V: TRBV7-9; J: TRBJ2-7; CDR3: ASSHGGDEQY
size: NA; V: TRBV6-5; J: TRBJ2-1; CDR3: ASSVAGINYEQF
size: few; V: TRBV6-2/TRBV6-3; J: TRBJ2-6; CDR3: ASISLPGVPGANVLT
size: NA; V: TRBV18; J: TRBJ1-6; CDR3: ASSPLDWNNSPLH
size: NA; V: TRBV10-3; J: TRBJ1-4; CDR3: AIREGHEKLF
size: few; V: TRBV9; J: TRBJ2-7; CDR3: ASSASGTLSSYEQY
size: few; V: TRBV7-3; J: TRBJ2-3; CDR3: ASSSTRADTQY
size: few; V: TRBV7-6; J: TRBJ2-5; CDR3: ASSLFRGETQY